This T cell receptor (beta chain) was sequenced for a study of identical twins. Germline CDR1 reads LGHNA; CDR2 reads YNFKEQ. V dropped 0 bases and J dropped 0 bases, with 6 bases sitting between them. There are 15 residues in the CDR3. A universal primer site came from template switching; cDNA carried unique molecular identifiers. TCRdb re-called the 5' RACE reads with MiXCR, one entry per CDR3 protein. In the table there are roughly 690,000 distinct CDR3 sequences, approximately 6.1% of which are singletons. Turning to this clonotype: No antigen is known for it.

The study, taken as a whole, reports: The abundant beta clonotypes from cord blood had fewer insertions, and memory repertoires had none of this. Out-of-frame alpha sequences common to twins exhibited a surplus of low generation probability.

Healthy Caucasians alone served as donors. The receptor comes from a man aged 18 to 35 in good health. What was sequenced was naive T cells sorted from blood. The chain carries TRBV4-2 and TRBJ2-1; D gene unclear. The CDR3: CASSQEQSSYNEQFF. CDR3 nucleotide sequence: TGTGCCAGCAGCCAAGAACAGAGCTCCTACAATGAGCAGTTCTTC.